The 20 T cell receptor beta chains in this list originate from one sample, sequenced in a study of identical twins. Using its own MiXCR run on the 5' RACE reads, TCRdb lists one record per CDR3 protein. This sample yields about 190,000 distinct CDR3 sequences, of which less than 20% are seen a single time; 35% to 50% belongs to the top ten. These data also formed part of another study, on T cells expressing NK-cell markers.

Material for sequencing was CD8+ T cells sorted from blood. Receptors were obtained from a woman between 18 and 29 years old in good health.

This chain connects TRBV12-3 or TRBV12-4 to TRBJ2-1; either TRBD1 or TRBD2 may fit D (5 bases each). V lost 3 bases and J lost 15, with 12 bases in between. This CDR3 is built from 11 residues. This chain's CDR3 is CASSFGTIPFF. The CDR3 bases are TGTGCCAGCAGTTTTGGGACCATCCCGTTCTTC.

This clonotype was detected many times. This chain uses TRBV7-9 with TRBJ1-1; D is perhaps TRBD1 (5 bases). Germline values: CDR1 SEHNR, CDR2 FQNEAQ (reference sequence). CDR3 length: 13 amino acids. The V and J ends lost 5 bases and 6 bases respectively, with 13 bases between them. The CDR3 DNA follows: TGTGCCAGCAGCATAAAGACAGCGTCTGAAGCTTTCTTT. This codes for CASSIKTASEAFF.

This clonotype turned up a few times. The CDR3 here is CATHSVNQPQHF. The CDR3 bases are TGTGCCACTCACAGCGTTAATCAGCCCCAGCATTTT. The rearrangement joins TRBV9 to TRBJ1-5; D ambiguous. V lost 9 bases, J lost 4 bases, and 11 bases lay in between. The CDR3 totals 12 residues. The germline V gene encodes CDR1 SGDLS and CDR2 YYNGEE.

The CDR3 DNA is TGTGCCAGCAGCTACCGGGACAGGGCCAAAAACATTCAGTACTTC. Protein: CASSYRDRAKNIQYF. The chain links TRBV7-9 to TRBJ2-4; 8 positions match TRBD1. The germline V gene encodes CDR1 SEHNR and CDR2 FQNEAQ (reference sequence). This CDR3 region has 15 residues. J gave up 1 base and V 4 bases, and 3 bases lay outside the gene matches.

This clonotype occurred many times. J is TRBJ1-2 and V is TRBV7-2, with TRBD1 identical over 8 bases. CDR1 is SGHTA, CDR2 FQGNSA, per germline. V lost 5 bases and J lost 6; bases outside the gene matches: 14. The CDR3 is 16 amino acids. The CDR3 sequence is CASSPWTGRAADGYTF. The CDR3 DNA is TGTGCCAGCAGCCCTTGGACAGGGAGGGCCGCCGATGGCTACACCTTC.

The J gene is TRBJ1-1, the V gene TRBV20-1, with 8 positions matching TRBD1. The V gene's germline CDR1 is DFQATT and CDR2 SNEGSKA (reference sequence). V gave up 2 bases and J gave up 2 bases; unmatched junction bases: 7. The CDR3 extends over 15 amino acids. CDR3 residues: CSARPQGALNTEAFF. CDR3 in DNA: TGCAGTGCTAGACCCCAGGGGGCTCTCAACACTGAAGCTTTCTTT.

This clonotype was detected only a few times. This chain connects TRBV12-3 or TRBV12-4 to TRBJ1-3; D might be TRBD1 (5 bases). The CDR3 sequence is 12 residues long. The V and J ends lost 5 bases and 3 bases respectively, with 5 bases between them. CDR3 sequence reads: CASSTGGNTIYF. Written as DNA, the CDR3 is TGTGCCAGCAGTACAGGTGGAAACACCATATATTTT.

This clonotype was counted a few times. This rearrangement joins TRBV2 to TRBJ2-2; D might be TRBD1 (5 bases). This CDR3 is 15 amino acids long. Trimming removed 6 bases at V and 2 bases at J, with 13 bases between. Germline-derived CDR1 and CDR2 are SNHLY and FYNNEI. The CDR3 DNA reads as TGTGCCAGCAGCCACCCAGGGCTCAACACCGGGGAGCTGTTTTTT. Protein sequence: CASSHPGLNTGELFF.

The CDR3 DNA reads as TGTGCCAGCAGTTTATCCCCGGGGGCGGACACTGAAGCTTTCTTT. It translates to CASSLSPGADTEAFF. The rearrangement joins TRBV27 to TRBJ1-1, with D maybe TRBD1 (6 bases). Trimming took 0 bases from V and 3 from J, leaving 11 bases between them. The CDR3 runs 15 residues. CDR1 and CDR2 from the germline V gene are MNHEY and SMNVEV (reference sequence).

The rearrangement links TRBV7-2 to TRBJ2-3, with unresolved D. CDR3 length: 14 amino acids. CDR1 is SGHTA, CDR2 FQGNSA, per germline. V was pared by 3 bases and J by 3 bases, with 10 bases between. CDR3 sequence reads: CASSFSSRTDTQYF. The CDR3 DNA follows: TGTGCCAGCAGCTTCTCTAGTCGGACAGATACGCAGTATTTT.

The chain has TRBV11-2 and TRBJ2-2, with 9 bases aligning to TRBD1. CDR1 is SGHAT, CDR2 FQNNGV, per germline. The CDR3 sequence is 18 residues long. The junction had 15 bases not matched to a gene; V was cut back by 6 bases and J by 4 bases. Here the CDR3 reads CASSLSEPGQGGTGELFF. The CDR3 nucleotides read TGTGCCAGCAGTCTGTCCGAACCGGGACAGGGTGGCACCGGGGAGCTGTTTTTT.

The chain has TRBV20-1 and TRBJ2-1; D could derive from TRBD1 or TRBD2 (5 bases each). The CDR3 is 12 amino acids. Trimming shortened V by 6 bases and J by 5 bases, and 11 bases separated the two germline ends. Germline-derived CDR1 and CDR2 are DFQATT and SNEGSKA (reference sequence). The CDR3 DNA reads as TGCAGTGCCGCGTGGGGGAACAATGAGCAGTTCTTC. It is translated as CSAAWGNNEQFF.

This clonotype was seen a single time. The rearrangement uses TRBV20-1 and TRBJ2-7; D may be TRBD2 (6 bases). The germline CDR1 and CDR2 sequences are DFQATT and SNEGSKA (reference sequence). CDR3 size: 13 residues. The V and J ends lost 6 bases and 2 bases respectively, with 14 bases between them. The CDR3 nucleotides read TGCAGTGCGGGGCCAGGACTAACCTACGAGCAGTACTTC. This codes for CSAGPGLTYEQYF.

The chain combines TRBV7-9 with TRBJ2-5; the match to TRBD1 covers 8 bases. The germline CDR1 and CDR2 sequences are SEHNR and FQNEAQ (reference sequence). The CDR3 is 16 amino acids. Unmatched junction bases numbered 10, after V lost 4 bases and J lost 3 bases. The DNA for the CDR3 is TGTGCCAGCAGCTCTATCTCGGGACAGGCAGAAGAGACCCAGTACTTC. It codes for CASSSISGQAEETQYF.

This clonotype has only a few counts. The chain couples TRBV6-1 to TRBJ1-2, with TRBD1 matching 8 bases. Germline V CDR1 and CDR2: MNHNS, SASEGT. J lost 8 bases, V lost 6 bases, and 8 bases had no gene match. This CDR3 contains 13 residues. In DNA, the CDR3 is TGTGCCAGCAGCCCGGACAGGGTGGAGGGCTACACCTTC. This gives the protein CASSPDRVEGYTF.

This clonotype was counted a few times. V is TRBV4-1 and J is TRBJ2-7; unclear D gene. V was trimmed by 0 bases and J by 0 bases, leaving 6 bases between them. The germline V gene encodes CDR1 MGHRA and CDR2 YSYEKL. The CDR3 has 14 amino acids. CDR3 residues: CASSQDRTSYEQYF. For the CDR3, the DNA is TGCGCCAGCAGCCAAGACCGAACCTCCTACGAGCAGTACTTC.

J is TRBJ2-7 and V is TRBV7-2; weak D call: TRBD2 (6 bases). This CDR3 spans 15 amino acids. The germline gives CDR1 SGHTA, CDR2 FQGNSA. V was trimmed by 5 bases and J by 5 bases, leaving 19 bases between them. CDR3 DNA: TGTGCCAGCAGCCGCAGCGCGGGAAGTGTTCACGAGCAGTACTTC. Its translation is CASSRSAGSVHEQYF.

This clonotype appeared a few times. The chain recombines TRBV5-6 with TRBJ2-4; D is undetermined. This CDR3 is built from 15 residues. Trimming removed 4 bases from V and 0 bases from J, with 11 bases in between. CDR1 and CDR2 (germline): SGHDT, YYEEEE. The CDR3 sequence is CASSGTELAKNIQYF. CDR3 in DNA: TGTGCCAGCAGCGGAACGGAATTAGCCAAAAACATTCAGTACTTC.

The gene calls are TRBV11-2 and TRBJ2-7; D may match TRBD1 or TRBD2 (6 bases each). Germline V CDR1 and CDR2: SGHAT, FQNNGV. V lost 6 bases to trimming and J lost 6 bases, with 12 bases between them. This CDR3 is 12 amino acids long. The CDR3 bases are TGTGCCAGCAGGGGGGGCATGGCCGAGCAGTACTTC. This gives the protein CASRGGMAEQYF.

The chain employs TRBV13 and TRBJ2-1; D gene unclear. CDR1 and CDR2 from the germline V gene are PRHDT and FYEKMQ (reference sequence). V dropped 5 bases and J dropped 3 bases, with 5 bases sitting between them. The CDR3 extends over 12 amino acids. The CDR3 DNA reads as TGTGCCAGCAGCCAATACTACAATGAGCAGTTCTTC. Protein: CASSQYYNEQFF.